The 20 T cell receptor beta chains given below trace back to one sample, sequenced in a study of human T cells and chemical hapten exposure (dated by TCRdb to about 2021). The receptor library was made with RACE. The sample was run on a NextSeq 500. In TCRdb, the public reads were trimmed at Q25 with fastp and aligned with MiXCR, with productive beta chains retained. For every CDR3 protein sequence, its rows merge into one entry that carries the most common genes and DNA. The sample has 75,000 to 95,000 distinct CDR3 sequences on record, about 11% of them singletons. Of the sample, under 4% is held by the ten largest clones. What this sample's time point label stands for: patch test 1, 2 weeks after DPC sensitization. Read against the paper, the sample's treatment or condition label means: therapeutic diphenylcyclopropenone sensitization with weekly scalp DPC. This specimen was whole blood, taken in connection with sensitization to the hapten diphenylcyclopropenone (DPC). The receptors come from a woman aged 55-70 years with alopecia areata. Some clones in this sample may be carry-over from other donors' samples.

This clonotype was detected ten times or more. The rearrangement links TRBV7-6 to TRBJ2-7, with 8 bases lining up with TRBD1. The CDR3 runs 15 residues. The germline V gene has CDR1 SGHVS and CDR2 FNYEAQ. Losses at the gene ends were 5 bases for V and 4 bases for J; bases not matched to a gene: 10. As DNA, the CDR3 is TGTGCCAGCAGCGGAGGACAGGGTACGGGTTACGAGCAGTACTTC. It is translated as CASSGGQGTGYEQYF.

This clonotype has more than one count but fewer than ten. The chain has TRBV12-3 or TRBV12-4 and TRBJ1-5, with D unclear. The CDR3 loop spans 13 amino acids. The V gene lost 4 bases and the J gene lost 3 bases, with 7 bases spanning the gap. CDR3 residues: CASSSRPNQPQHF. The CDR3 nucleotides are TGTGCCAGCAGTTCCAGGCCCAATCAGCCCCAGCATTTT.

This clonotype was seen at least ten times. The chain combines TRBV19 with TRBJ1-2; D ambiguous. Trimming shortened V by 6 bases and J by 2 bases, and 10 bases separated the two germline ends. The CDR3 spans 13 residues. Germline-derived CDR1 and CDR2 are LNHDA and SQIVND (reference sequence). This CDR3 is CASRPPSNYGYTF. CDR3 nucleotides: TGTGCCAGTAGGCCCCCTTCCAACTATGGCTACACCTTC.

This clonotype was seen more than once but under ten times. The chain is built from TRBV12-3 or TRBV12-4 and TRBJ2-3; TRBD2 matches at 13 bases. CDR3 length: 16 residues. V dropped 5 bases and J dropped 5; count of bases not matched to a gene: 7. DNA of the CDR3: TGTGCCAGCAGTACCGGACTAGCGGGGGATGGAGATACGCAGTATTTT. Residues: CASSTGLAGDGDTQYF.

This clonotype was picked up many times. The V and J genes are TRBV10-3 and TRBJ2-7; 8 bases align to TRBD1. J lost 7 bases, V lost 10 bases, and 12 bases had no gene match. Germline V lookup: CDR1 ENHRY, CDR2 SYGVKD. The CDR3 totals 13 residues. The CDR3 DNA follows: TGTGCCACCGGGACAGGCTACATAGGGGAGCAGTACTTC. This codes for CATGTGYIGEQYF.

The chain has TRBV2 and TRBJ1-1; maybe TRBD1 (5 bases). The CDR3 spans 13 residues. With 9 bases removed from V and 4 bases from J, the gap between germline ends came to 15 bases. Germline lookup yields CDR1 SNHLY and CDR2 FYNNEI. CDR3 amino acids: CASSGAVGTEAFF. The CDR3 DNA follows: TGTGCCAGTTCCGGGGCTGTGGGCACTGAAGCTTTCTTT.

This clonotype was seen at least ten times. The chain uses TRBV5-1 and TRBJ1-1; TRBD1 agrees at 7 bases. The V segment lost 0 bases and the J segment 4 bases; nucleotides outside the gene matches: 9. The CDR3 covers 16 residues. CDR1 SGHRS and CDR2 YFSETQ come from the germline V gene. CDR3 protein: CASSLGMTGLGTEAFF. The DNA of the CDR3 is TGCGCCAGCAGCTTGGGAATGACAGGGTTAGGCACTGAAGCTTTCTTT.

Concerning this clonotype itself: The limits of the CDR3 on the DNA are not certain, so only TCRdb's listed CDR3 is given. The V gene is TRBV10-2, the J gene TRBJ2-1. Per germline, CDR1 WSHSY and CDR2 SAAADI. The length of the CDR3 is 11 amino acids, counting both ends. CDR3 residues: CASILGNEQFF.

The V gene is TRBV20-1, the J gene TRBJ1-1, with D maybe TRBD1 (5 bases). Germline CDR1 DFQATT, CDR2 SNEGSKA (reference sequence). This CDR3 region has 13 residues. The CDR3 bases are TGCAGCGCGTTATGGGGGGGAGAGACTGAAGCTTTCTTT. It is translated as CSALWGGETEAFF.

V and J are TRBV4-2 and TRBJ2-5; D may be TRBD2 (5 bases). Germline V gives CDR1 LGHNA, CDR2 YNFKEQ. The V end was cut by 1 base, the J end by 5 bases, with 20 bases between. This CDR3 is 17 amino acids long. CDR3 amino acids: CASSQGGSTSRMETQYF. DNA of the CDR3: TGTGCCAGCAGCCAAGGCGGTTCAACTAGTAGGATGGAGACCCAGTACTTC.

This clonotype has more than one count but fewer than ten. The V call is TRBV27, the J call TRBJ1-5; D call uncertain. V lost 5 bases, J lost 0 bases, and 23 bases lay in between. Germline-derived CDR1 and CDR2 are MNHEY and SMNVEV (reference sequence). This CDR3 region has 19 residues. DNA for the CDR3: TGTGCCAGCAGTGACCACGGAGCGGATGTCCATTATAGCAATCAGCCCCAGCATTTT. It encodes CASSDHGADVHYSNQPQHF.

There are a few counts of this clonotype. J is TRBJ1-1 and V is TRBV6-6, with 8 bases lining up with TRBD1. The CDR3 consists of 13 residues. Per germline, CDR1 MNHNY and CDR2 SVGAGI (reference sequence). V trimming: 2 bases; J trimming: 6 bases; junction bases outside the gene matches: 2. The CDR3 here is CASSYQQGAEAFF. The CDR3 nucleotides read TGTGCCAGCAGTTACCAACAGGGGGCTGAAGCTTTCTTT.

There are many counts of this clonotype. The J gene is TRBJ1-2, the V gene TRBV29-1; 7 bases line up with TRBD1. Germline CDR1 SQVTM, CDR2 ANQGSEA. This CDR3 is 14 amino acids long. The V segment lost 3 bases and the J segment 4 bases; nucleotides outside the gene matches: 8. The CDR3 nucleotides read TGCAGCGTTGATGGACAGGATCGGGGCTATGGCTACACCTTC. Translated, it gives CSVDGQDRGYGYTF.

V is TRBV2 and J is TRBJ2-3; D remains unclear. V shed 5 bases and J shed 6 bases, with 9 bases lying between them. Germline V gene data show CDR1 as SNHLY and CDR2 as FYNNEI. The CDR3 has 12 residues. The CDR3 here is CASSIRRDTQYF. The DNA for the CDR3 is TGTGCCAGCAGTATACGGCGGGATACGCAGTATTTT.

The table lists this clonotype with a few counts. The chain carries TRBV4-2 and TRBJ2-1; D remains unclear. Trimming removed 0 bases at V and 3 bases at J, with 9 bases between. Germline assignment: CDR1 LGHNA and CDR2 YNFKEQ. This CDR3 is 15 amino acids long. The CDR3 here is CASSQDENLYNEQFF. The CDR3 nucleotides are TGTGCCAGCAGCCAAGATGAGAATCTCTACAATGAGCAGTTCTTC.

This clonotype was recorded at least ten times. This chain uses TRBV28 with TRBJ1-2; D is perhaps TRBD1 (5 bases). The CDR3 length is 12 residues. Looked up from germline, CDR1 is MDHEN and CDR2 is SYDVKM. Deletions cut 5 bases from V and 3 bases from J, with 7 bases between. CDR3 loop: CASSTGDYGYTF. The DNA for the CDR3 is TGTGCCAGCAGTACGGGGGACTATGGCTACACCTTC.

Ten or more counts support this clonotype. The chain carries TRBV5-1 and TRBJ2-3, with 8 bases lining up with TRBD1. CDR3 length: 14 residues. Germline CDR1 SGHRS, CDR2 YFSETQ. The V and J ends lost 3 bases and 3 bases, in that order; junction bases with no gene match: 3. In nucleotides, the CDR3 is TGCGCCAGCAGCTACCGGGACAGGACAGATACGCAGTATTTT. Its translation: CASSYRDRTDTQYF.

V usage is TRBV7-2 and J usage is TRBJ1-1; D unclear. The CDR3 is 14 residues long. Deletions cut 2 bases from V and 1 base from J, with 8 bases between. Germline CDR1 SGHTA, CDR2 FQGNSA. CDR3 nucleotide sequence: TGTGCCAGCAGCTTACTAGTGGCGAACACTGAAGCTTTCTTT. Its protein product is CASSLLVANTEAFF.

There are many counts of this clonotype. The chain combines TRBV11-2 with TRBJ1-5; D call uncertain. Germline assignment: CDR1 SGHAT and CDR2 FQNNGV. Trimming took off 3 bases at V and 6 bases at J, with 9 bases between the two ends. This CDR3 spans 13 amino acids. CDR3: CASSFNQIQPQHF. The CDR3 nucleotides read TGTGCCAGCAGCTTTAACCAGATTCAGCCCCAGCATTTT.

This clonotype has only a few counts. The chain recombines TRBV10-3 with TRBJ2-2, with D perhaps being TRBD1 or TRBD2 (5 bases each). Trimming removed 10 bases at V and 4 bases at J, with 25 bases between. From germline, CDR1 is ENHRY and CDR2 SYGVKD. The CDR3 is 17 amino acids. The CDR3: CANAATDSRAGTGELFF. For the CDR3, the DNA is TGTGCCAACGCCGCCACAGACAGTCGCGCGGGCACCGGGGAGCTGTTTTTT.